This T cell receptor (beta chain) originates from a study of cytotoxic CD8 clonotypes in ibrutinib-treated CLL. The wider study: There were, on average, 255,043 productive templates and tens of thousands of productive rearrangements per sample.

Study-level results: Progressing patients had sampling times that differed from those of sustained-remission patients. The study found baseline clonality above age-matched healthy donors, tracking circulating CD8+ T-cell counts.

The V gene lost 4 bases and the J gene lost 7 bases, with 19 bases spanning the gap. This CDR3 is built from 16 residues. The germline CDR1 and CDR2 sequences are LGHNA and YSLEER. Comment on this clone: The antigen is unknown.

Genomic DNA in an amount of around 2 micrograms was extracted from cryopreserved PBMCs and used for the preparation of TCR beta libraries. TCRdb's copy holds only in-frame clones and misses some; the assay was immunoSEQ multiplex PCR. This table has 110,000 to 150,000 clones, about 75% appearing once. This TCR was recovered from a human donor with chronic lymphocytic leukemia. Material: PBMCs, obtained after 24 months of ibrutinib treatment. The rearrangement links TRBV4-3 to TRBJ1-4, with a weak D call TRBD1 (5 bases). Here the CDR3 reads CASSPTGGRVGEKLFF. As DNA, the CDR3 is TGCGCCAGCAGCCCCACGGGAGGCAGGGTGGGTGAAAAACTGTTTTTT.